This TCR beta chain is drawn from a study of OX40 agonist ivuxolimab in advanced cancers. The CDR3 spans 14 residues. Germline CDR1 SGHDN, CDR2 FVKESK. Trimming took 0 bases from V and 8 from J, leaving 13 bases between them. Assay used: immunoSEQ multiplex PCR; TCRdb lists only in-frame clones, some missing. The data contain 60,000 or so clones, 75% to 90% of them singletons. The V gene is TRBV14, the J gene TRBJ1-1, with D uncertain. This TCR was recovered from an adult with an advanced solid tumor such as melanoma, head and neck, liver or kidney cancer. Sample: CD4+ or CD8+ T cells sorted from blood, taken in a trial of the OX40 agonist ivuxolimab. CDR3 sequence: CASSQDQNPSEAFF. CDR3 nucleotides: TGTGCCAGCAGCCAAGACCAGAACCCTTCAGAAGCTTTCTTT. Variable domain in full (rest from reference TRBV14 and TRBJ1-1): EAGVTQFPSHSVIEKGQTVTLRCDPISGHDNLYWYRRVMGKEIKFLLHFVKESKQDESGMPNNRFLAERTGGTYSTLKVQPAELEDSGVYFCASSQDQNPSEAFFGQGTRLTVV.